The 5 T cell receptor beta chains given below trace back to one sample, sequenced in a study of regulatory T cells in long-lasting Graves disease. Construction of TCR beta libraries relied on iRepertoire HTBI primers and on Arm-PCR targeting CDR3 regions. TCRdb fed the multiplex PCR reads into MiXCR, producing one record per CDR3 protein. This table holds around 420,000 distinct CDR3 sequences, around 16% found once. As to time point: newly diagnosed GD, antithyroid drugs for less than 3 months. PBMC RNA served as the TCR library source. A further study also used this sample, focusing on T cells in Graves' hyperthyroidism and ophthalmopathy.

This specimen consisted of peripheral blood mononuclear cells (PBMCs), obtained at new diagnosis, from a patient treated with antithyroid drugs. The source of these receptors is a woman between 40 and 50 years old with Graves disease.

This clonotype was counted many times. The chain uses TRBV6-2 or TRBV6-3 and TRBJ2-5; D is tentatively TRBD1 or TRBD2 (6 bases each). In germline, CDR1 is MNHEY, CDR2 SVGEGT. V lost 2 bases and J lost 5, with 24 bases in between. The CDR3 spans 18 residues. The CDR3 DNA follows: TGTGCCAGCAGTTACGAGGGGCCGAAGGGGGGAGGCTGGGAGACCCAGTACTTC. Residues: CASSYEGPKGGGWETQYF.

This clonotype was seen repeatedly, ten times or more. V and J are TRBV28 and TRBJ2-2, with TRBD2 identical over 7 bases. The CDR3 is made up of 15 amino acids. The junction had 6 bases not matched to a gene; V was cut back by 7 bases and J by 1 base. Germline CDR1 MDHEN, CDR2 SYDVKM. CDR3 sequence reads: CASKTREENTGELFF. CDR3 nucleotide sequence: TGTGCCAGCAAGACCCGGGAGGAGAACACCGGGGAGCTGTTTTTT.

This clonotype was found many times. The V gene is TRBV5-1, the J gene TRBJ2-5; no firm D call. The CDR3 totals 15 residues. Germline V gives CDR1 SGHRS, CDR2 YFSETQ. Trimming left V 3 bases short and J 1 base short, with 13 bases between. CDR3 coding DNA: TGCGCCAGCAGCTGGCGGACCCCCACCCAAGAGACCCAGTACTTC. Protein product: CASSWRTPTQETQYF.

This clonotype has ten or more counts. The rearrangement uses TRBV30 and TRBJ2-1; 9 nucleotides match TRBD2. Germline assignment: CDR1 GTSNPN and CDR2 SVGIG (reference sequence). The CDR3 is 16 amino acids. J was trimmed by 5 bases and V by 3 bases; bases with no gene match: 11. The CDR3 DNA reads as TGTGCCTGGAGGCCTAGCGGGAAGGGGTTCCACAATGAGCAGTTCTTC. Translation gives CAWRPSGKGFHNEQFF.

A few counts support this clonotype. The chain joins TRBV24-1 to TRBJ2-2, with D possibly being TRBD1 (6 bases). V lost 2 bases and J 0 bases, leaving 9 bases between the germline ends. The CDR3 runs to 16 residues. Germline loops: CDR1 KGHDR, CDR2 SFDVKD. CDR3 loop: CATSDSRTANTGELFF. CDR3 in DNA: TGTGCCACCAGTGATTCCAGGACAGCGAACACCGGGGAGCTGTTTTTT.